A single sample is the source of the 30 T cell receptor beta chains below, sequenced in a study of shared clonotypes between healthy human individuals. Sequencing used immunoSEQ multiplex PCR; TCRdb keeps in-frame clones, though not all of them. The sample carries about 1 million clones, more than 75% recorded once. Sample: memory CD4+ T cells from PBMCs. The subset was: CD45RA-negative fraction. Receptors were obtained from a man between 18 and 35 years old in good health. Some clones in this sample may be carry-over from other donors' samples.

V is TRBV30 and J is TRBJ2-1; 7 positions agree with TRBD2. J lost 6 bases, V lost 0 bases, and 17 bases had no gene match. The CDR3 runs 18 residues. Germline CDR1 GTSNPN, CDR2 SVGIG (reference sequence). As DNA, the CDR3 is TGTGCCTGGAGTGTATCAAGGGAGGGTGGGTCTGGGCGCAATGAGCAGTTCTTC. Amino acid sequence: CAWSVSREGGSGRNEQFF.

V gene TRBV7-2 combines with J gene TRBJ1-2; possibly TRBD1 for D (5 bases). Trimming cost V 5 bases and J 4 bases, with 14 bases left between them. The V gene's germline CDR1 is SGHTA and CDR2 FQGNSA. The CDR3 is made up of 14 amino acids. The CDR3 DNA sequence: TGTGCCAGCAGCGCCCTCACAGGCTTCTATGGCTACACCTTC. It translates to CASSALTGFYGYTF.

The genes are TRBV7-3 and TRBJ2-5; TRBD2 matches 9 bases. This CDR3 is built from 16 residues. V shed 4 bases and J 1 base; nucleotides not matched to a gene: 7. Germline CDR1 is SGHTA and CDR2 is FQGTGA. CDR3: CASSYGGSGGQETQYF. Here the CDR3 DNA reads TGTGCCAGCAGCTACGGGGGTAGCGGGGGCCAAGAGACCCAGTACTTC.

The V and J genes are TRBV7-2 and TRBJ2-2; 7 bases fit TRBD1. There are 15 residues in the CDR3. CDR1 is SGHTA and CDR2 is FQGNSA in the germline V gene. V lost 1 base, J lost 4 bases, and 3 bases stayed unmatched. CDR3 in amino acids: CASSLGSGGTGELFF. The CDR3 DNA follows: TGTGCCAGCAGCTTAGGATCAGGGGGCACCGGGGAGCTGTTTTTT.

The chain recombines TRBV2 with TRBJ2-5; 7 bases are a match to TRBD2. CDR1 is SNHLY and CDR2 is FYNNEI in the germline V gene. J lost 5 bases, V lost 4 bases, and 4 bases had no gene match. CDR3 length: 13 residues. CDR3 sequence: CASSGAGRETQYF. CDR3 in DNA: TGTGCCAGCAGTGGAGCGGGAAGGGAGACCCAGTACTTC.

The table lists this clone with a count of one. The chain is built from TRBV7-3 and TRBJ2-3, with D tentatively TRBD2 (6 bases). With 2 bases removed from V and 5 bases from J, the gap between germline ends came to 14 bases. The CDR3 consists of 15 residues. Germline V gene data show CDR1 as SGHTA and CDR2 as FQGTGA. This CDR3 is CASSLGPGVGDTQYF. The CDR3 DNA sequence: TGTGCCAGCAGCTTAGGTCCGGGGGTTGGAGATACGCAGTATTTT.

The chain is built from TRBV7-6 and TRBJ2-3; TRBD2 aligns across 9 bases. Trimming cost V 5 bases and J 1 base; bases outside gene matches: 10. The length of the CDR3 is 17 residues. The germline gives CDR1 SGHVS, CDR2 FNYEAQ. CDR3 bases: TGTGCCAGCAGCCTCCGTAGCGGGAGTGGACGCACAGATACGCAGTATTTT. It yields the protein CASSLRSGSGRTDTQYF.

This clone was found a few times. The chain joins TRBV14 to TRBJ1-1; D uncertain. The V and J ends lost 2 bases and 6 bases respectively, with 13 bases between them. The length of the CDR3 is 14 residues. Per the germline V gene, CDR1 is SGHDN and CDR2 is FVKESK. The CDR3 coding sequence is TGTGCCAGCAGCCAAAGGGTAGGTGGACCTGAAGCTTTCTTT. This sequence encodes CASSQRVGGPEAFF.

The V gene is TRBV2, the J gene TRBJ1-5; 12 bases are shared with TRBD1. The CDR3 totals 14 residues. Unmatched junction bases numbered 4, after V lost 7 bases and J lost 6 bases. The germline CDR1 and CDR2 sequences are SNHLY and FYNNEI. This chain's CDR3 is CASMGQGAGQPQHF. The CDR3 DNA follows: TGTGCCAGCATGGGACAGGGGGCCGGTCAGCCCCAGCATTTT.

This clone has at least ten counts. The V call is TRBV14, the J call TRBJ1-1; a possible D gene is TRBD1 (5 bases). This CDR3 is built from 15 residues. The V gene lost 1 base and the J gene lost 1 base, with 10 bases spanning the gap. Germline values: CDR1 SGHDN, CDR2 FVKESK. The CDR3 protein is CASSQVGGWNTEAFF. The CDR3 nucleotides read TGTGCCAGCAGCCAAGTGGGGGGTTGGAACACTGAAGCTTTCTTT. Filled out from reference TRBV14 and TRBJ1-1, the complete variable domain reads EAGVTQFPSHSVIEKGQTVTLRCDPISGHDNLYWYRRVMGKEIKFLLHFVKESKQDESGMPNNRFLAERTGGTYSTLKVQPAELEDSGVYFCASSQVGGWNTEAFFGQGTRLTVV.

This clone was picked up a small number of times. The V gene is TRBV5-5, the J gene TRBJ1-5, with D possibly TRBD1 on 5 matching bases. With 4 bases removed from V and 8 bases from J, the gap between germline ends came to 13 bases. Germline CDR1 reads SGHKS; CDR2 reads YYEKEE (reference sequence). The CDR3 loop spans 13 amino acids. DNA for the CDR3: TGTGCCAGCAGCCAAAGGGACTGGGAGCCCCAGCATTTT. This sequence encodes CASSQRDWEPQHF.

This sequence joins TRBV19 and TRBJ2-2; 7 positions match TRBD2. The CDR3 runs 16 residues. After removal of 3 bases from V and 3 bases from J, the junction contained 7 bases not matched to a gene. The V gene's germline CDR1 is LNHDA and CDR2 SQIVND (reference sequence). The CDR3 reads CASSMASGTYTGELFF. The CDR3 DNA is TGTGCCAGTAGTATGGCTAGCGGTACTTACACCGGGGAGCTGTTTTTT.

Notes on this clone: Just one base apart from a much larger clone, this may be a read error. The chain is built from TRBV11-3 and TRBJ2-7; D ambiguous. The CDR3 contains 13 residues. Germline V CDR1 and CDR2: SGHNT, YENEEA. CDR3: CASSLGRTYEQCF. CDR3 bases: TGTGCCAGCAGCTTAGGTCGGACCTACGAGCAGTGCTTC.

This sequence joins TRBV18 and TRBJ2-7; D perhaps matches TRBD1 (5 bases). Deletions cut 3 bases from V and 0 bases from J, with 15 bases between. In germline, CDR1 is KGHSH, CDR2 LQKENI. The CDR3 sequence is 16 residues long. CDR3 amino acids: CASSPGPARGSYEQYF. CDR3 bases: TGTGCCAGCTCACCGGGGCCCGCAAGGGGCTCCTACGAGCAGTACTTC.

This sequence joins TRBV5-1 and TRBJ1-1, with a weak D call TRBD1 (5 bases). This CDR3 is 14 amino acids long. V lost 5 bases, J lost 0 bases, and 11 bases lay in between. Germline V gene lookup returns CDR1 SGHRS and CDR2 YFSETQ. The CDR3 sequence: CASRQGALNTEAFF. In DNA, the CDR3 is TGCGCCAGCAGACAAGGGGCCCTGAACACTGAAGCTTTCTTT.

The chain couples TRBV7-3 to TRBJ2-3; D is unresolved. The CDR3 has 15 amino acids. The V gene lost 2 bases and the J gene lost 2 bases, with 11 bases spanning the gap. Germline CDR1 and CDR2: SGHTA and FQGTGA. This chain's CDR3 is CASSLGVLPTDTQYF. CDR3 DNA sequence: TGTGCCAGCAGCTTAGGGGTGCTTCCCACAGATACGCAGTATTTT.

This clone has more than one count but fewer than ten. The CDR3 bases are TGCGCCAGCAGCCCGGACAGGGAGGTAGCCGCTGAGCAGTTCTTC. Its translation is CASSPDREVAAEQFF. This chain connects TRBV5-1 to TRBJ2-1, with 8 bases identical to TRBD1. The CDR3 covers 15 residues. V lost 4 bases and J lost 9; bases outside the gene matches: 12. CDR1 and CDR2 (germline): SGHRS, YFSETQ.

The rearrangement uses TRBV6-1 and TRBJ2-2; TRBD1 might be the D (6 bases). V dropped 4 bases and J dropped 1 base, with 10 bases sitting between them. The CDR3 runs to 15 residues. Per germline, CDR1 MNHNS and CDR2 SASEGT. The CDR3 loop reads CASSAGHMNTGELFF. CDR3 in DNA: TGTGCCAGCAGTGCGGGACATATGAACACCGGGGAGCTGTTTTTT.

V gene TRBV5-1 combines with J gene TRBJ2-1, with 7 bases fitting TRBD2. The CDR3 sequence is 15 residues long. In germline, CDR1 is SGHRS, CDR2 YFSETQ. V shed 6 bases, J shed 7 bases, and the junction held 13 bases outside the gene matches. The CDR3 here is CASTLGRTSRNEQFF. For the CDR3, the DNA is TGCGCCAGCACGCTTGGGAGGACTAGTCGGAATGAGCAGTTCTTC.

V gene TRBV29-1 combines with J gene TRBJ1-4; D gene unclear. The CDR3 runs 12 residues. V shed 6 bases and J shed 7 bases, with 12 bases lying between them. Per germline, CDR1 SQVTM and CDR2 ANQGSEA. The DNA for the CDR3 is TGCAGCGTCCAAAGCGGAGGTGAAAAACTGTTTTTT. Its protein product is CSVQSGGEKLFF.

The CDR3 DNA reads as TGTGCCAGCGGAGGGCGGCGGGCCACCGGGGAGCTGTTTTTT. Its protein product is CASGGRRATGELFF. The V and J genes are TRBV7-9 and TRBJ2-2; the D gene is possibly TRBD2 (6 bases). Germline V gene sequence: CDR1 SEHNR, CDR2 FQNEAQ (reference sequence). The CDR3 sequence is 14 residues long. The V gene lost 8 bases and the J gene lost 4 bases, with 14 bases spanning the gap.

This clone was seen a few times. This chain uses TRBV30 with TRBJ2-3; unclear D gene. Trimming took off 5 bases at V and 3 bases at J, with 6 bases between the two ends. This CDR3 spans 11 amino acids. Germline CDR1 reads GTSNPN; CDR2 reads SVGIG (reference sequence). The CDR3 DNA is TGTGCCTGGGCCGGTACAGATACGCAGTATTTT. Its protein product is CAWAGTDTQYF.

The chain combines TRBV4-3 with TRBJ1-4; perhaps TRBD1 as D (5 bases). CDR3 length equals 15 residues. Germline V gene sequence: CDR1 LGHNA, CDR2 YSLEER. V was pared by 1 base and J by 6 bases, with 12 bases between. The CDR3 spells CASSQVLGTHEKLFF. The CDR3 DNA follows: TGCGCCAGCAGCCAAGTCTTAGGGACGCATGAAAAACTGTTTTTT.

There are a few counts of this clone. Other DNA sequences of this sample code for an identical CDR3. This chain links TRBV6-5 with TRBJ1-1; 7 nucleotides match TRBD1. This CDR3 has 14 amino acids. V shed 6 bases and J 3 bases; nucleotides not matched to a gene: 7. Germline loops: CDR1 MNHEY, CDR2 SVGAGI. CDR3 sequence reads: CASSRQGRDTEAFF. For the CDR3, the DNA is TGTGCCAGCAGCCGACAGGGAAGAGACACTGAAGCTTTCTTT.

The V call is TRBV28, the J call TRBJ2-5; D uncertain. V shed 3 bases and J shed 0 bases, with 8 bases lying between them. Germline V gene sequence: CDR1 MDHEN, CDR2 SYDVKM. CDR3 length: 14 residues. CDR3 protein: CASSFPAYQETQYF. DNA of the CDR3: TGTGCCAGCAGTTTCCCGGCTTACCAAGAGACCCAGTACTTC. The full variable domain, rest sourced from reference TRBV28 and TRBJ2-5, is DVKVTQSSRYLVKRTGEKVFLECVQDMDHENMFWYRQDPGLGLRLIYFSYDVKMKEKGDIPEGYSVSREKKERFSLILESASTNQTSMYLCASSFPAYQETQYFGPGTRLLVL.

The rearrangement uses TRBV6-5 and TRBJ2-7; 9 nucleotides match TRBD1. The junction had 7 bases not matched to a gene; V was cut back by 6 bases and J by 1 base. This CDR3 contains 15 residues. From germline, CDR1 is MNHEY and CDR2 SVGAGI. CDR3 bases: TGTGCCAGCAGCGCCCCCGGGACAGGGTCCTACGAGCAGTACTTC. Translating it yields CASSAPGTGSYEQYF.

The chain employs TRBV7-6 and TRBJ2-3; weak D call: TRBD2 (6 bases). The CDR3 runs 14 residues. Between the trimmed V and J ends, which lost 0 bases and 3 bases, there was a span of 7 bases. CDR1 and CDR2 from the germline V gene are SGHVS and FNYEAQ. In DNA form, the CDR3 reads TGTGCCAGCAGCTTAGCCGGGAGAACAGATACGCAGTATTTT. Its translation is CASSLAGRTDTQYF.

This clone was observed a few times. The rearrangement uses TRBV5-6 and TRBJ1-2; 10 positions agree with TRBD1. Germline V gives CDR1 SGHDT, CDR2 YYEEEE. The V segment lost 4 bases and the J segment 5 bases; nucleotides outside the gene matches: 5. The CDR3 totals 14 residues. CDR3 region: CASSRAGQGYGYTF. In DNA form, the CDR3 reads TGTGCCAGCAGCAGAGCGGGACAGGGGTATGGCTACACCTTC.

This rearrangement joins TRBV29-1 to TRBJ1-1, with D perhaps matching TRBD1 (5 bases). CDR3 length equals 13 residues. The germline CDR1 and CDR2 sequences are SQVTM and ANQGSEA. Trimming took 7 bases from V and 5 from J, leaving 17 bases between them. CDR3 loop: CSGRRQGVTEAFF. In DNA form, the CDR3 reads TGCAGCGGCCGCCGACAAGGGGTGACTGAAGCTTTCTTT.

The J gene is TRBJ2-1, the V gene TRBV5-1; 8 nucleotides align to TRBD2. V gave up 0 bases and J gave up 9 bases; unmatched junction bases: 8. From germline, CDR1 is SGHRS and CDR2 YFSETQ. The CDR3 is 15 amino acids. The CDR3 sequence: CASSLEGGLVGEQFF. For the CDR3, the DNA is TGCGCCAGCAGCTTGGAGGGGGGACTAGTTGGTGAGCAGTTCTTC.